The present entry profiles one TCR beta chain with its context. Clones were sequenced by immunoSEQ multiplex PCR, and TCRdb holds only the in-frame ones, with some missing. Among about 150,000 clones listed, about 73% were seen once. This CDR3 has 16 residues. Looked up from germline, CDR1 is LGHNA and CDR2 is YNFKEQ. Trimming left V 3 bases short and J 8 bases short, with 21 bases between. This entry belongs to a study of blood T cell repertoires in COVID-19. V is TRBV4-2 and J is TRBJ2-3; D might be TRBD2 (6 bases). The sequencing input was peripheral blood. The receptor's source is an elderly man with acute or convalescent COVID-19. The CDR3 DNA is TGTGCCAGCAGCCAGGACCCGGGACTCTCCTTTGGTACGCAGTATTTT. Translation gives CASSQDPGLSFGTQYF.